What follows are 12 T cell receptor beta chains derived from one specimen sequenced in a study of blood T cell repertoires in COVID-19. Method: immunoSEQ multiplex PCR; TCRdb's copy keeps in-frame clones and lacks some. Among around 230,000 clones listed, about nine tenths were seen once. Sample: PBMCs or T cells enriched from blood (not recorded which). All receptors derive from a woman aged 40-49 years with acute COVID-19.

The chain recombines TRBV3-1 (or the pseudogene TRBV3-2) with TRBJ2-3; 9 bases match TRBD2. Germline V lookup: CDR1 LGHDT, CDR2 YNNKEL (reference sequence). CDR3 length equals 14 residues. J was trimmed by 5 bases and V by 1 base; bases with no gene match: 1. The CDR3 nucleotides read TGTGCCAGCAGCCAAGGAGCGGGGGGAGATACGCAGTATTTT. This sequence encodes CASSQGAGGDTQYF.

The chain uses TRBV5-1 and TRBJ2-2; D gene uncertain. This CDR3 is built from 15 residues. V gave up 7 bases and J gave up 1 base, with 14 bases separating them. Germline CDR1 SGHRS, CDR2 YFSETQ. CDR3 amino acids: CASQQVVENTGELFF. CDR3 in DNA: TGCGCCAGCCAGCAGGTAGTCGAGAACACCGGGGAGCTGTTTTTT. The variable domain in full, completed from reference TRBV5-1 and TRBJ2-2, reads KAGVTQTPRYLIKTRGQQVTLSCSPISGHRSVSWYQQTPGQGLQFLFEYFSETQRNKGNFPGRFSGRQFSNSRSEMNVSTLELGDSALYLCASQQVVENTGELFFGEGSRLTVL.

Here the CDR3 reads CASSLVSMGSGGEDTQYF. The DNA for the CDR3 is TGTGCCAGCAGCTTAGTCTCGATGGGTAGCGGGGGGGAAGATACGCAGTATTTT. The rearrangement joins TRBV7-2 to TRBJ2-3; 11 bases agree with TRBD2. J was trimmed by 5 bases and V by 1 base; bases with no gene match: 11. The germline V gene has CDR1 SGHTA and CDR2 FQGNSA. The CDR3 length is 18 residues.

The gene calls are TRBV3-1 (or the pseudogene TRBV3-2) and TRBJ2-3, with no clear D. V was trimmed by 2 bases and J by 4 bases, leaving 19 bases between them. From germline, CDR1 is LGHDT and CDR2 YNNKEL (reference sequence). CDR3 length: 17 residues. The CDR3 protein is CASSQSMGSIGADTQYF. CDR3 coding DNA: TGTGCCAGCAGCCAATCCATGGGTAGCATAGGTGCAGATACGCAGTATTTT.

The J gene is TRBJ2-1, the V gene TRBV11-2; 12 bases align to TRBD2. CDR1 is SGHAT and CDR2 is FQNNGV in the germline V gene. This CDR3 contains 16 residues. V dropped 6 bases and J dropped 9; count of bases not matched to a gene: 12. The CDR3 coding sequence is TGTGCCAGCAGACCTACTAGCGGGAGGACACGAGGTGAGCAGTTCTTC. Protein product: CASRPTSGRTRGEQFF. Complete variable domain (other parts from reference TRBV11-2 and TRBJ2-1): EAGVAQSPRYKIIEKRQSVAFWCNPISGHATLYWYQQILGQGPKLLIQFQNNGVVDDSQLPKDRFSAERLKGVDSTLKIQPAKLEDSAVYLCASRPTSGRTRGEQFFGPGTRLTVL.

The CDR3: CASSPGQGANTGELFF. As DNA, the CDR3 is TGTGCCAGCTCACCGGGACAGGGCGCAAACACCGGGGAGCTGTTTTTT. This chain links TRBV18 with TRBJ2-2, with 9 bases that match TRBD1. Germline CDR1 and CDR2: KGHSH and LQKENI. The length of the CDR3 is 16 residues. V shed 3 bases, J shed 2 bases, and the junction held 4 bases outside the gene matches. Full variable domain (remainder filled in from reference TRBV18 and TRBJ2-2): NAGVMQNPRHLVRRRGQEARLRCSPMKGHSHVYWYRQLPEEGLKFMVYLQKENIIDESGMPKERFSAEFPKEGPSILRIQQVVRGDSAAYFCASSPGQGANTGELFFGEGSRLTVL.

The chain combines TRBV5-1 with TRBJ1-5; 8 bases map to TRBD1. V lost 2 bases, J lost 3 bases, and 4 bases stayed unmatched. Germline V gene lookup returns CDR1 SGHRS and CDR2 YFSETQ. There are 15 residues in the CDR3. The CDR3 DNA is TGCGCCAGCAGCTTTACAGGGGGGGACAATCAGCCCCAGCATTTT. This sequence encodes CASSFTGGDNQPQHF.

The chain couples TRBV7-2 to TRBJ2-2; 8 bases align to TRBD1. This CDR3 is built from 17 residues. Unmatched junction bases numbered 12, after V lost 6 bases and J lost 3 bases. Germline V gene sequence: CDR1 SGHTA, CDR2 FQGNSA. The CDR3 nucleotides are TGTGCCAGCAGTGGACAGGGTAGTTCGCGGGACACCGGGGAGCTGTTTTTT. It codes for CASSGQGSSRDTGELFF.

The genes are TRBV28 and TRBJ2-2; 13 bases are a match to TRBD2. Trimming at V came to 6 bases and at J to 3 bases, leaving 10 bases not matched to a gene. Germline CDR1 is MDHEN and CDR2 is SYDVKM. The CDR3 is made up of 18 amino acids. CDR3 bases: TGTGCCAGCAGCTACGGGACTAGCGGGATGTTTGACACCGGGGAGCTGTTTTTT. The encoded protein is CASSYGTSGMFDTGELFF.

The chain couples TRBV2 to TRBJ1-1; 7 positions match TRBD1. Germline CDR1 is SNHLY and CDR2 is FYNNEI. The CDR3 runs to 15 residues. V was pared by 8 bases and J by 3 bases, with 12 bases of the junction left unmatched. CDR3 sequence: CASELKGAIDTEAFF. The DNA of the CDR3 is TGTGCCAGCGAATTGAAGGGGGCTATAGACACTGAAGCTTTCTTT.

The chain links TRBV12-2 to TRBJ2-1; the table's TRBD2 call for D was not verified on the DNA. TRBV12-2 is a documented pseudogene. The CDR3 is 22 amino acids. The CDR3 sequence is CASRLVGRRTLAGGPLYNEQFF. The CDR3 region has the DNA TGTGCAAGTCGCTTGGTAGGAAGGAGGACTTTAGCGGGAGGGCCCCTTTACAATGAGCAGTTCTTC.

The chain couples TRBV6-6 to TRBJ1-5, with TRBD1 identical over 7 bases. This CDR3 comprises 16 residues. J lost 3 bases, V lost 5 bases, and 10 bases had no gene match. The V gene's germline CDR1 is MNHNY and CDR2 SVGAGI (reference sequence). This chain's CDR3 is CASSRSSGQANQPQHF. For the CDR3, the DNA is TGTGCCAGCAGTCGAAGCTCCGGACAGGCCAATCAGCCCCAGCATTTT.